The source of this T cell receptor (beta chain) is a study of blood T cell repertoires in COVID-19. Living in 20 to 30 US areas, the participants were between roughly 18 and 90 years of age. Participants reported their clinical history, and cohort assignment relied on those reports. In its sample, this clone was seen a few times. The repertoire was sequenced with immunoSEQ multiplex PCR; TCRdb's copy has only in-frame clones and lacks some. The table lists some 200,000 clones, roughly 89% of them singletons. Sequences were obtained from PBMCs or T cells enriched from blood (not recorded which). This sequence was found in a woman aged 40 to 55 with acute COVID-19.

The CDR3 spells CASSLRQGPPEKLFF. The CDR3 DNA follows: TGTGCCAGCAGCTTGCGGCAGGGGCCCCCCGAAAAACTGTTTTTT. This chain links TRBV5-6 with TRBJ1-4; tentatively, D is TRBD1 (6 bases). The germline gives CDR1 SGHDT, CDR2 YYEEEE. The length of the CDR3 is 15 residues. Trimming shortened V by 1 base and J by 8 bases, and 15 bases separated the two germline ends.